A selection of T cell receptor beta chains follows, all from one sample in a study of blood T cell repertoires in COVID-19. TCRdb's table, derived via immunoSEQ multiplex PCR, lists solely in-frame clones and lacks some. This repertoire shows 310,000 or so clones, more than 70% found once; its top ten account for around 1.5%. Sequencing was done on a sample of peripheral blood. These receptors originate from a woman aged 50 to 65 with acute or convalescent COVID-19. CDR3s include the opening cysteine and the closing phenylalanine or tryptophan. The D gene is left open where the match is weak. Expanded clones are given a class, and other clones once, few, many or no size at all.

TRBV19	.	.	TRBJ2-6	CASSMGRTSSGANVLTF	TGTGCCAGTAGTATGGGTAGGACTTCCTCTGGGGCCAACGTCCTGACTTTC
TRBV28	few	TRBD1	TRBJ2-1	CASSLEGQGFFNEQFF	TGTGCCAGCAGTTTGGAGGGACAGGGGTTCTTCAATGAGCAGTTCTTC
TRBV9	.	.	TRBJ2-1	CASSVVGTGKANEQFF	TGTGCCAGCAGCGTAGTTGGCACAGGGAAAGCCAATGAGCAGTTCTTC
TRBV28	few	.	TRBJ2-6	CASSFISGGGVSGANVLTF	TGTGCCAGCAGTTTCATTTCGGGCGGAGGGGTCTCTGGGGCCAACGTCCTGACTTTC
TRBV13	.	.	TRBJ1-2	CASNPPVGRGVGLSYGYTF	TGTGCCAGCAACCCGCCAGTTGGTAGGGGTGTTGGTTTGAGCTATGGCTACACCTTC
TRBV27	.	TRBD1	TRBJ1-2	CASSTWTGAYGYTF	TGTGCCAGCAGTACCTGGACAGGGGCCTATGGCTACACCTTC
TRBV9	.	TRBD2	TRBJ2-3	CASSPRAGLTDTQYF	TGTGCCAGCAGCCCCCGAGCGGGACTCACAGATACGCAGTATTTT
TRBV7-2	.	.	TRBJ2-3	CASSPDLTDTQYF	TGTGCCAGCAGCCCAGACTTGACAGATACGCAGTATTTT
TRBV19	.	TRBD1	TRBJ1-3	CASSNRDRGRGNTIYF	TGTGCCAGTAGTAACCGGGACAGGGGGCGTGGAAACACCATATATTTT
TRBV27	.	.	TRBJ2-3	CASRARSSDTQYF	TGTGCCAGCAGGGCGCGGTCTTCAGATACGCAGTATTTT
TRBV7-2	.	.	TRBJ2-3	CASSFARGTDTQYF	TGTGCCAGCAGCTTTGCAAGGGGGACAGATACGCAGTATTTT
TRBV19	.	TRBD2	TRBJ2-1	CASSMARGSSYNEQFF	TGTGCCAGTAGTATGGCCCGCGGGAGCTCCTACAATGAGCAGTTCTTC
TRBV6-5	.	TRBD1	TRBJ1-3	CASGRQGAGGNTIYF	TGTGCCAGCGGGAGACAGGGGGCGGGCGGAAACACCATATATTTT
TRBV4-2	.	TRBD1	TRBJ1-5	CASSRDRGKDQPQHF	TGTGCCAGCAGCCGAGACAGGGGGAAGGATCAGCCCCAGCATTTT
TRBV3-1/TRBV3-2	.	TRBD1	TRBJ1-2	CASSPWGQSYGYTF	TGTGCCAGCAGCCCCTGGGGACAGAGCTATGGCTACACCTTC
TRBV5-4	.	.	TRBJ2-2	CASSPPGNRNTGELFF	TGTGCCAGCAGCCCGCCCGGGAACAGGAACACCGGGGAGCTGTTTTTT
TRBV7-2	.	TRBD2	TRBJ2-7	CASSFVWEGEQYF	TGTGCCAGCAGCTTTGTGTGGGAGGGCGAGCAGTACTTC
TRBV28	.	.	TRBJ1-1	CASSLWGGTEAFF	TGTGCCAGCAGTTTATGGGGGGGCACTGAAGCTTTCTTT
TRBV7-2	.	.	TRBJ1-1	CASSYPRADTEAFF	TGTGCCAGCAGCTACCCCAGGGCTGACACTGAAGCTTTCTTT
TRBV2	.	.	TRBJ2-7	CASSAWTVPEQYF	TGTGCCAGCAGTGCTTGGACTGTTCCCGAGCAGTACTTC
TRBV20-1	.	.	TRBJ2-1	CSASRGTYNEQFF	TGCAGTGCTAGTCGGGGGACTTACAATGAGCAGTTCTTC
TRBV2	.	.	TRBJ1-5	CASSESGAGINQPQHF	TGTGCCAGCAGTGAATCGGGCGCGGGAATCAATCAGCCCCAGCATTTT